This passage covers 4 T cell receptor beta chains from one sample sequenced in a study of monozygotic twins with inflammatory bowel disease. TCRdb processed the 5' RACE reads again and assigns one entry to each CDR3 protein, with no DNA. The sample has approximately 150,000 distinct CDR3 sequences. Sample: blood. The receptor source for this set is a human donor with ulcerative colitis or Crohn's disease, or a healthy co-twin of an affected twin (not recorded which).

The rearrangement joins TRBV7-9 to TRBJ2-7; TCRdb reports TRBD2, a call that lacks DNA to check it against. CDR1 and CDR2 (germline): SEHNR, FQNEAQ (reference sequence). The CDR3 has 14 residues. This chain's CDR3 is CASSPQGPNYEQYF. The entire variable domain, with the rest obtained from reference TRBV7-9 and TRBJ2-7, is as follows: DTGVSQNPRHKITKRGQNVTFRCDPISEHNRLYWYRQTLGQGPEFLTYFQNEAQLEKSRLLSDRFSAERPKGSFSTLEIQRTEQGDSAMYLCASSPQGPNYEQYFGPGTRLTVT.

V and J are TRBV28 and TRBJ1-1; lacking DNA, the TRBD1 call made by TCRdb goes unchecked. The CDR3 has 15 residues. Germline V gives CDR1 MDHEN, CDR2 SYDVKM. The CDR3 protein is CASRDYTGVGTEAFF.

The chain combines TRBV6-5 with TRBJ1-2; TCRdb lists TRBD1, though no DNA is available to test this call. There are 15 residues in the CDR3. Germline lookup yields CDR1 MNHEY and CDR2 SVGAGI. This CDR3 is CASSYSRTGGNGYTF.

V usage is TRBV24-1 and J usage is TRBJ2-7. Germline values: CDR1 KGHDR, CDR2 SFDVKD. The length of the CDR3 is 13 residues. CDR3 loop: CATSDLHTYEQYF.